This T cell receptor beta chain is from a study of CXCR3-negative and CXCR3-positive naive CD8 T cells. The CDR3 totals 16 residues. CDR1 is SGHKS and CDR2 is YYEKEE in the germline V gene (reference sequence). Of note for this clonotype: What it binds is unknown.

Points from the study as a whole: Naive CXCR3-negative and CXCR3-positive cells had similar TRBV-TRBJ usage; memory differed. High diversity, comparable across both naive subsets, contrasted with much lower diversity in memory CD8+ cells. Similar levels of surface CD5 were seen between naive subsets; TCR strength was inferred from TRB CDR3 properties.

UMI-labeled 5' RACE TRB cDNA libraries were prepared from the cells. From the 5' RACE reads, TCRdb lists one entry per CDR3 protein and no DNA. Across over 70,000 distinct CDR3 sequences, the top ten clones capture around 1.5% of the sample. The genes are TRBV5-5 and TRBJ2-3. The sequence came from a human donor in good health. Some clones in this sample may be carry-over from other donors' samples. Material: naive CXCR3- CD8+ T cells from blood. Documented subset: CD45RO-CCR7+CD27+CD95- naive CD8+ T cells lacking CXCR3 (TNR3-). CDR3 sequence: CASSLEVGWRTDTQYF.